This is a list of T cell receptor beta chains from one sample in a study of human T cells and chemical hapten exposure. TCRdb reprocessed the RACE reads with MiXCR, giving one entry per CDR3 protein. The data show 280,000 or so distinct CDR3 sequences, with around 7.7% seen just once and 0.9% to 1.5% held by the top ten. The input for sequencing was whole blood, taken in connection with sensitization to the hapten diphenylcyclopropenone (DPC). These receptor sequences come from a man between 18 and 35 years old with alopecia areata. Some clones in this sample may be carry-over from other donors' samples. The conserved cysteine and the conserved F or W are not part of the CDR3 here. Fields, in order: D gene, clone size, V gene, CDR3 protein. A D gene is named only where the DNA matches it firmly. Where a row states a size, it is once, few, many or the class of an expanded clone; other rows omit it.

D: NA
size: NA
V: TRBV7-9
CDR3: ASSLGRTQPQH

D: TRBD1
size: few
V: TRBV2
CDR3: ASSNDRGQGTQY

D: TRBD2
size: few
V: TRBV6-5
CDR3: ASSPPGLAEYEQY

D: NA
size: few
V: TRBV9
CDR3: ASSPAGGSMPHGYT

D: TRBD2
size: NA
V: TRBV20-1
CDR3: SASPSGADTQY

D: NA
size: NA
V: TRBV7-6
CDR3: ASSLGHYYEQY

D: TRBD2
size: NA
V: TRBV12-3/TRBV12-4
CDR3: ASSSTSGGARNEQF

D: NA
size: many
V: TRBV20-1
CDR3: SAPGGEGNQPQH

D: NA
size: many
V: TRBV4-1
CDR3: ASSQAKGPGDNSPLH

D: NA
size: many
V: TRBV12-3/TRBV12-4
CDR3: ASSPVRSGNTIY

D: NA
size: few
V: TRBV12-3/TRBV12-4
CDR3: ASSWVRSFNGYT

D: TRBD2
size: few
V: TRBV28
CDR3: ASGRFPGGNTDTQY

D: NA
size: few
V: TRBV5-4
CDR3: ASSLYGARNQPQH

D: TRBD2
size: few
V: TRBV11-3
CDR3: ASKREGVAHNEQF

D: TRBD2
size: NA
V: TRBV28
CDR3: ASTLGGAQETQY

D: TRBD2
size: few
V: TRBV3-1
CDR3: ASSREGDYSEQY

D: NA
size: few
V: TRBV2
CDR3: ASRESRDREF

D: NA
size: many
V: TRBV27
CDR3: ASSPILGGPQH

D: NA
size: few
V: TRBV4-1
CDR3: ASSQVADTQY

D: NA
size: many
V: TRBV7-9
CDR3: ASSHPRDGENTLLTNYGYT

D: NA
size: many
V: TRBV12-3/TRBV12-4
CDR3: ASSQTGYGYT

D: TRBD1
size: NA
V: TRBV29-1
CDR3: SVEVGTASGNTIY

D: TRBD1
size: few
V: TRBV28
CDR3: ASRTQGATPSTDTQY

D: TRBD1
size: few
V: TRBV18
CDR3: ASSLRGDGYT

D: NA
size: NA
V: TRBV3-1
CDR3: ASSQELGQGNQPQH

D: TRBD1
size: NA
V: TRBV4-1
CDR3: ASSQVPDRAGYT

D: NA
size: NA
V: TRBV5-1
CDR3: ASSRDKAVIGEQY

D: NA
size: few
V: TRBV5-1
CDR3: ASRLTGNMYEQY

D: NA
size: few
V: TRBV5-1
CDR3: ASSLEGTPSYEQY

D: NA
size: NA
V: TRBV6-1
CDR3: ASSAGGGYT

D: NA
size: NA
V: TRBV5-1
CDR3: ASSLALGVNYGYT